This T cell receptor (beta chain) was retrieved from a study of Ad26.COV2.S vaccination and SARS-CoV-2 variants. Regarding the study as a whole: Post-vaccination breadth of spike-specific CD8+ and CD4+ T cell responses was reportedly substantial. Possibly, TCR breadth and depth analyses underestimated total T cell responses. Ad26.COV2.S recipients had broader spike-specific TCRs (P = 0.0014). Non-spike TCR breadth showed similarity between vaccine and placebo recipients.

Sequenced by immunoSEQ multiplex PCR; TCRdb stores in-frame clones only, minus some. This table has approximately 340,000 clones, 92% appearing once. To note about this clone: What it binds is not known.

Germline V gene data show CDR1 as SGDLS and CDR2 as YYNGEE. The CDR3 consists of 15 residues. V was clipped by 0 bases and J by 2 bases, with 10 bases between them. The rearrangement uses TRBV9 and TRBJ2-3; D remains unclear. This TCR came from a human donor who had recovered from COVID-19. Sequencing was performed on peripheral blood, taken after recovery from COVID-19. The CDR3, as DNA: TGTGCCAGCAGCGTAGCATGGGGTTTCACAGATACGCAGTATTTT. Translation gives CASSVAWGFTDTQYF.